A single TCR beta chain is shown here with its context. Antigen unknown. V lost 1 base and J 4 bases, leaving 4 bases between the germline ends. CDR3 length: 13 residues. The V gene's germline CDR1 is SGHNT and CDR2 YENEEA. The data derive from a study of cytomegalovirus exposure and HLA in healthy donors. Study findings and constraints: Listed as cytomegalovirus-associated were 164 TCR beta chains.

The protocol was immunoSEQ multiplex PCR, while the TCRdb copy is restricted to in-frame clones and leaves out a portion. The table lists approximately 72,000 clones, less than 95% of them singletons. The source is a woman between 18 and 29 years old in good health and CMV-seronegative. The rearrangement links TRBV11-3 to TRBJ2-2; the D is unclear. What was sequenced was PBMCs. CDR3 DNA sequence: TGTGCCAGCAGCTTAGGTCGCACCGGGGAGCTGTTTTTT. Its protein product is CASSLGRTGELFF.